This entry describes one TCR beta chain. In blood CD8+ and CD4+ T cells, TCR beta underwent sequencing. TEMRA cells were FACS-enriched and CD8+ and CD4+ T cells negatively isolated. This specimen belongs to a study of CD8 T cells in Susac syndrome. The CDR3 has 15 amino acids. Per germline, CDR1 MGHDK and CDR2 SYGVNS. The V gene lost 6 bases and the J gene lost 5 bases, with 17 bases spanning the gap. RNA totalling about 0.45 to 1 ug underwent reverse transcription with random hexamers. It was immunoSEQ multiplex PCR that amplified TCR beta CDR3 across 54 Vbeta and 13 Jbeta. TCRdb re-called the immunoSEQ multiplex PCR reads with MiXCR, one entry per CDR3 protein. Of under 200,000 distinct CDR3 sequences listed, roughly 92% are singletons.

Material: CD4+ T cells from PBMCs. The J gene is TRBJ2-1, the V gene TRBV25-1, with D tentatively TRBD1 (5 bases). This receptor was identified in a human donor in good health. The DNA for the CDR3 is TGTGCCAGCAGGACAGCCCGAACCACCAACAATGAGCAGTTCTTC. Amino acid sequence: CASRTARTTNNEQFF.